A single sample gave rise to the 18 T cell receptor beta chains below, sequenced in a study of early T cells in non-severe SARS-CoV-2 infection. TCRdb independently ran MiXCR on the 5' RACE reads; one entry per CDR3 protein. The table lists approximately 60,000 distinct CDR3 sequences, 10% to 15% of them singletons. The source material was whole blood. These receptors were collected from an adult who was a healthcare worker with PCR-confirmed SARS-CoV-2 infection or an uninfected control (not recorded which).

This clonotype was seen at least ten times. The V gene is TRBV29-1, the J gene TRBJ2-2; perhaps D is TRBD1 or TRBD2 (5 bases each). Germline assignment: CDR1 SQVTM and CDR2 ANQGSEA. CDR3 length: 14 residues. V was clipped by 4 bases and J by 4 bases, with 13 bases between them. This CDR3 is CSVVGTRGTGELFF. The CDR3 DNA sequence: TGCAGCGTTGTTGGGACCCGAGGCACCGGGGAGCTGTTTTTT.

This clonotype has more than one count but fewer than ten. V and J are TRBV20-1 and TRBJ1-5; D unclear. Looked up from germline, CDR1 is DFQATT and CDR2 is SNEGSKA (reference sequence). The CDR3 has 12 residues. Trimming took 3 bases from V and 4 from J, leaving 7 bases between them. The CDR3 DNA follows: TGCAGTGCTAGTAGACCGAATCAGCCCCAGCATTTT. The encoded protein is CSASRPNQPQHF.

This clonotype was counted at least ten times. The rearrangement uses TRBV20-1 and TRBJ2-5, with unresolved D. This CDR3 is built from 15 residues. Trimming removed 5 bases at V and 5 bases at J, with 21 bases between. Germline CDR1 and CDR2: DFQATT and SNEGSKA (reference sequence). The CDR3 loop is CSAGFGTVREETQYF. As DNA, the CDR3 is TGCAGTGCTGGGTTCGGAACAGTTAGAGAGGAGACCCAGTACTTC.

This clonotype was recorded at least ten times. This sequence joins TRBV11-2 and TRBJ2-7; weak D call: TRBD2 (6 bases). The V gene's germline CDR1 is SGHAT and CDR2 FQNNGV. CDR3 length equals 15 residues. Trimming removed 3 bases from V and 3 bases from J, with 15 bases in between. CDR3 residues: CASSFSAVSGYEQYF. The CDR3, as DNA: TGTGCCAGCAGCTTTTCGGCCGTTAGCGGCTACGAGCAGTACTTC.

This clonotype was observed a handful of times. J is TRBJ2-5 and V is TRBV5-4, with a possible D match to TRBD2 (5 bases). CDR3 size: 16 residues. Looked up from germline, CDR1 is SGHNT and CDR2 is YYREEE (reference sequence). Trimming pared 0 bases from V and 1 base from J, leaving 13 bases between. CDR3 in DNA: TGTGCCAGCAGCTTGGGCGGGTCGACGCGCCAAGAGACCCAGTACTTC. Amino acid sequence: CASSLGGSTRQETQYF.

This clonotype was seen a few times. As DNA, the CDR3 is TGCGCCAGTCTAACTAGCGGGATCTGTCTCGAGCAGTACTTC. It is translated as CASLTSGICLEQYF. The gene calls are TRBV10-1 and TRBJ2-7; 10 bases agree with TRBD2. The CDR3 sequence is 14 residues long. Losses at the gene ends were 9 bases for V and 6 bases for J; bases not matched to a gene: 11. Germline CDR1 is WNHNN and CDR2 is SYGVQD (reference sequence).

This clonotype was observed a handful of times. The chain links TRBV3-1 to TRBJ1-5, with D possibly matching TRBD1 (5 bases). V gave up 4 bases and J gave up 5 bases, with 9 bases separating them. This CDR3 region has 13 residues. Germline assignment: CDR1 LGHDT and CDR2 YNNKEL (reference sequence). CDR3 DNA sequence: TGTGCCAGCAGCCGGGACCTGTATCAGCCCCAGCATTTT. Translation gives CASSRDLYQPQHF.

The rearrangement uses TRBV7-9 and TRBJ2-5; possibly TRBD1 or TRBD2 for D (5 bases each). Germline CDR1 and CDR2: SEHNR and FQNEAQ (reference sequence). The ends were cut back, 5 bases at V and 2 bases at J, with 12 bases in the middle. This CDR3 region has 14 residues. The DNA for the CDR3 is TGTGCCAGCAGCCCGGGACGTAAACAAGAGACCCAGTACTTC. Translated: CASSPGRKQETQYF.

This clonotype was seen a single time. The rearrangement joins TRBV20-1 to TRBJ2-7; tentative D call: TRBD2 (6 bases). The length of the CDR3 is 15 residues. With 0 bases removed from V and 0 bases from J, the gap between germline ends came to 12 bases. Per germline, CDR1 DFQATT and CDR2 SNEGSKA (reference sequence). CDR3 loop: CSARDSQRVSYEQYF. DNA for the CDR3: TGCAGTGCTAGAGATTCCCAGCGGGTCTCCTACGAGCAGTACTTC.

CDR3 protein: CAGTQRGVNTEAFF. The CDR3, as DNA: TGTGCCGGCACTCAAAGGGGGGTGAACACTGAAGCTTTCTTT. The chain uses TRBV6-1 and TRBJ1-1; maybe TRBD1 (6 bases). The CDR3 loop spans 14 amino acids. Germline loops: CDR1 MNHNS, CDR2 SASEGT. V gave up 11 bases and J gave up 0 bases, with 16 bases separating them.

Many counts were recorded for this clonotype. As DNA, the CDR3 is TGCGCCAGCAGCAACGGGACAGATAATAATCAGCCCCAGCATTTT. This translates into CASSNGTDNNQPQHF. This chain joins TRBV5-1 and TRBJ1-5, with 7 bases matching TRBD1. V shed 4 bases and J 4 bases; nucleotides not matched to a gene: 8. Germline lookup yields CDR1 SGHRS and CDR2 YFSETQ. The CDR3 has 15 residues.

This clonotype was seen only a few times. This sequence joins TRBV24-1 and TRBJ2-5; D unresolved. The CDR3 runs 15 residues. The germline CDR1 and CDR2 sequences are KGHDR and SFDVKD. The V gene lost 9 bases and the J gene lost 5 bases, with 21 bases spanning the gap. The CDR3 DNA reads TGTGCCACCCCGCCGGCTCCCCAAGGAGAGGAGACCCAGTACTTC. Translating it yields CATPPAPQGEETQYF.

The chain has TRBV20-1 and TRBJ2-3; no clear D. This CDR3 is built from 12 residues. Trimming shortened V by 0 bases and J by 1 base, and 2 bases separated the two germline ends. Germline V gives CDR1 DFQATT, CDR2 SNEGSKA (reference sequence). In DNA, the CDR3 is TGCAGTGCTAGAGAGGGCACAGATACGCAGTATTTT. Translation: CSAREGTDTQYF.

This clonotype came up many times. The rearrangement joins TRBV6-6 to TRBJ1-3; D ambiguous. The CDR3 covers 16 residues. The V gene's germline CDR1 is MNHNY and CDR2 SVGAGI (reference sequence). V lost 2 bases, J lost 2 bases, and 13 bases lay in between. The CDR3 region has the DNA TGTGCCAGCAGTTACGACGCCCTCCTAGCTGGAAACACCATATATTTT. Protein sequence: CASSYDALLAGNTIYF.

This chain connects TRBV6-1 to TRBJ1-5; D is possibly TRBD1 (5 bases). Germline CDR1 MNHNS, CDR2 SASEGT. The length of the CDR3 is 15 residues. Between the trimmed V and J ends, which lost 2 bases and 6 bases, there was a span of 14 bases. The CDR3 spells CASSEIPGTGQPQHF. In DNA form, the CDR3 reads TGTGCCAGCAGTGAAATACCAGGGACGGGTCAGCCCCAGCATTTT.

As for this clonotype: With a much larger clone just one base away, this may be a read error. The chain employs TRBV12-5 and TRBJ1-5, with D hard to call. The CDR3 is made up of 14 amino acids. Looked up from germline, CDR1 is LGHNT and CDR2 is FRNRAP. The V and J ends lost 5 bases and 2 bases respectively, with 10 bases between them. CDR3 DNA: TGTGCTAGTGGTCTTGGTAGGCGCAATCAGCCCCAGCATTTT. Translated, it gives CASGLGRRNQPQHF.

The chain has TRBV18 and TRBJ2-7; 9 bases are a match to TRBD1. V dropped 6 bases and J dropped 2; count of bases not matched to a gene: 14. The CDR3 length is 17 residues. Germline loops: CDR1 KGHSH, CDR2 LQKENI. The CDR3 DNA reads as TGTGCCAGCTCCCTCTACTCCCGGGACAGGGAGGCCTACGAGCAGTACTTC. Translating gives CASSLYSRDREAYEQYF.

At least ten counts were recorded for this clonotype. V usage is TRBV2 and J usage is TRBJ2-7, with 8 bases identical to TRBD2. Trimming cost V 1 base and J 6 bases; bases outside gene matches: 8. CDR1 SNHLY and CDR2 FYNNEI come from the germline V gene. The CDR3 spans 15 residues. The DNA for the CDR3 is TGTGCCAGCAGTGAAGGTAGCGGGATTCCGTCCGAGCAGTACTTC. This gives the protein CASSEGSGIPSEQYF.